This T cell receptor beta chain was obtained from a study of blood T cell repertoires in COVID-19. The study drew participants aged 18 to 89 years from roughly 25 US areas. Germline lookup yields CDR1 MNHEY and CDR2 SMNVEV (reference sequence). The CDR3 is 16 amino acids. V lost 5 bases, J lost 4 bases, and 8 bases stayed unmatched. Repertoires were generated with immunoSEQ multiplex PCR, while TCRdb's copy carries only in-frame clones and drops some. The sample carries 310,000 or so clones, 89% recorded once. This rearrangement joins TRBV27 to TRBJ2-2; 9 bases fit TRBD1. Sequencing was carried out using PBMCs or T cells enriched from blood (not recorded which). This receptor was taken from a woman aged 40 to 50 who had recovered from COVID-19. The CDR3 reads CASSARDREATGELFF. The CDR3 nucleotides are TGTGCCAGCAGTGCCCGGGACAGGGAAGCCACCGGGGAGCTGTTTTTT.